This T cell receptor (beta chain) was sequenced during a study of T cells in Graves' hyperthyroidism and ophthalmopathy. This clonotype was observed at least ten times. Germline V lookup: CDR1 MNHEY, CDR2 SMNVEV (reference sequence). V shed 5 bases, J shed 5 bases, and the junction held 12 bases outside the gene matches. The CDR3 consists of 15 residues. RNA transcripts yielded amplified TCR beta CDR3 regions. The HTBI primer set served for first-round RT-PCR of the TCR CDR3. TCRdb redid the calling of the multiplex PCR reads with MiXCR, one entry per CDR3 protein. The sample lists 500,000 to 800,000 distinct CDR3 sequences, more than 12% occurring once.

The V gene is TRBV27, the J gene TRBJ2-7, with 7 positions matching TRBD1. The sequenced material came from blood. This TCR was recovered from a woman in her 50s with Graves' ophthalmopathy. CDR3 region: CASSLTGQTRHEQYF. In DNA, the CDR3 is TGTGCCAGCAGTCTGACGGGACAGACAAGACACGAGCAGTACTTC.